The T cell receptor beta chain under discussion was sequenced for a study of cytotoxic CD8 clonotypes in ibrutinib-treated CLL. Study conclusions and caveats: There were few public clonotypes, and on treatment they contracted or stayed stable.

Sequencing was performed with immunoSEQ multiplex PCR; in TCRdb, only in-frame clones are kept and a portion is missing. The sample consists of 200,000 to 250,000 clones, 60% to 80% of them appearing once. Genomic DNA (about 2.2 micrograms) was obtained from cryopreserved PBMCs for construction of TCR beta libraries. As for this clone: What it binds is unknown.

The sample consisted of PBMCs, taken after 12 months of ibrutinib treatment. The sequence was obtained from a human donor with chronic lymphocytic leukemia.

The CDR3 nucleotides are TGTGCCAGCAGTTACGGAGTAGAGGGGGGCACTGAAGCTTTCTTT. This gives the protein CASSYGVEGGTEAFF. The chain couples TRBV6-6 to TRBJ1-1; D might be TRBD1 (6 bases). CDR1 and CDR2 (germline): MNHNY, SVGAGI (reference sequence). The CDR3 is 15 amino acids. The V end was cut by 2 bases, the J end by 4 bases, with 14 bases between.